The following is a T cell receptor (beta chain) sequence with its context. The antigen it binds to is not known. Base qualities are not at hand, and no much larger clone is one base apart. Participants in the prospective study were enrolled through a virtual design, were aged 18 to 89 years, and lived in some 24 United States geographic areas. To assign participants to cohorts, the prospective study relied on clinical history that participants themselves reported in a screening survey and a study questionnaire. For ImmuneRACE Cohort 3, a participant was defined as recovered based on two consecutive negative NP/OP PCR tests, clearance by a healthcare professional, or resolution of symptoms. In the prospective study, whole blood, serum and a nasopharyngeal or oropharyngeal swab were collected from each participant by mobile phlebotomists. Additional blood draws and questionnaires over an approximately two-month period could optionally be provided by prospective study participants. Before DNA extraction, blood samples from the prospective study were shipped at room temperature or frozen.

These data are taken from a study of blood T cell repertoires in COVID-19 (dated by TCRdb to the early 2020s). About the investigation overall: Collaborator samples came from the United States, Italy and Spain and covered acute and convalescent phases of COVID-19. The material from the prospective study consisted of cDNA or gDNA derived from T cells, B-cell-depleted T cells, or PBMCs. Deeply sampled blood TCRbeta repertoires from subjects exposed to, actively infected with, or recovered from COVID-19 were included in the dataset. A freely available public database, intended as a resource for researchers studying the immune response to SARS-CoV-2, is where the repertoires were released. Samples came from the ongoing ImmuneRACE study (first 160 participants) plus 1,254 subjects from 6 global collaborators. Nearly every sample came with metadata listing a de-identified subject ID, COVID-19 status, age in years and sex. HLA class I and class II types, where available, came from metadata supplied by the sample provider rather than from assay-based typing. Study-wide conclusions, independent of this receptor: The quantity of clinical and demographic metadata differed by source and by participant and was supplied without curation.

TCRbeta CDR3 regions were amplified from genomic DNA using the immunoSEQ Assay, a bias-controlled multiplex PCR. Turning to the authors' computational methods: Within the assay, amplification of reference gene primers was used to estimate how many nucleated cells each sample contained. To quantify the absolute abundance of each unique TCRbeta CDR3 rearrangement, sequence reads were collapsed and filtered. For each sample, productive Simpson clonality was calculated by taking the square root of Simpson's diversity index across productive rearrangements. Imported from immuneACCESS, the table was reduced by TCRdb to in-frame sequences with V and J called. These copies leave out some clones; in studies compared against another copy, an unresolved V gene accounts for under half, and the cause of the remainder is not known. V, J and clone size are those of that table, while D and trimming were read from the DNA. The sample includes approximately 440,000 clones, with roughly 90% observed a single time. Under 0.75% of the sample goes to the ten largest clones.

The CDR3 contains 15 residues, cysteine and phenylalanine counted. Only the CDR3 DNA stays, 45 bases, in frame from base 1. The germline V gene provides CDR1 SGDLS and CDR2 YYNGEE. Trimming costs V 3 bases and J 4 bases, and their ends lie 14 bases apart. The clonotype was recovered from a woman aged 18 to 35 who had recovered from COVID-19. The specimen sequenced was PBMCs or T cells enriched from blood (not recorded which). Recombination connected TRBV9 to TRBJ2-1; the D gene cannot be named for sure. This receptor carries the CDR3 CASSGTAQSYNEQFF. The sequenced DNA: TGTGCCAGCAGCGGAACAGCACAAAGTTACAATGAGCAGTTCTTC.